The entry that follows covers one TCR beta chain sequence. Its target is unknown. This specimen comes from a study of T cell responses to AZD1222 COVID-19 vaccine. Study background: Pooled in the analysis were second doses at about 4 or about 12 weeks. General study results and limits: Only 5 or 6 people who got AZD1222 tested seropositive at baseline. Spike-specific TCR breadth and depth were elevated following two AZD1222 doses. Repertoire sampling was restricted to post-peak T cell response timepoints.

Some clones are missing from TCRdb's copy, which holds only in-frame ones; the method was immunoSEQ multiplex PCR. The data show more than 70,000 clones, about 85% seen once. The clonotype comes from an adult in good health. This material consisted of peripheral blood, taken on day 0 of AZD1222 vaccination.

CDR3 sequence: CASSGLYRADTQYF. The DNA of the CDR3 is TGTGCCAGCAGCGGATTGTACCGGGCCGATACGCAGTATTTT. V gene TRBV7-2 combines with J gene TRBJ2-3; D unclear. V was cut by 5 bases and J by 6 bases, with 15 bases left in between. CDR3 length equals 14 residues. Looked up from germline, CDR1 is SGHTA and CDR2 is FQGNSA. Using reference TRBV7-2 and TRBJ2-3 for the parts outside the CDR3, the full variable domain is GAGVSQSPSNKVTEKGKDVELRCDPISGHTALYWYRQSLGQGLEFLIYFQGNSAPDKSGLPSDRFSAERTGGSVSTLTIQRTQQEDSAVYLCASSGLYRADTQYFGPGTRLTVL.